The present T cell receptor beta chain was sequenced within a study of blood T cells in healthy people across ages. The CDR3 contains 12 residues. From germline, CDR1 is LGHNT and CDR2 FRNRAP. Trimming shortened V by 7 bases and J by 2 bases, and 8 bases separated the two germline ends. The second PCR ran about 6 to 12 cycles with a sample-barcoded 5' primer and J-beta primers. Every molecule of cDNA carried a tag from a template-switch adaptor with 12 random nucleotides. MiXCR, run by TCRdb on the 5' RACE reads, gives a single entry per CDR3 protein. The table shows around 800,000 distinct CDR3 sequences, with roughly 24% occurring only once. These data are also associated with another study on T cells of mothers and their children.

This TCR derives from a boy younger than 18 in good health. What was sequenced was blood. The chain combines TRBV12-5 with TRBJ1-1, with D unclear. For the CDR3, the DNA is TGTGCTAGTGCCGCCGGAAACACTGAAGCTTTCTTT. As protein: CASAAGNTEAFF. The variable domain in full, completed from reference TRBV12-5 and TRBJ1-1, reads DARVTQTPRHKVTEMGQEVTMRCQPILGHNTVFWYRQTMMQGLELLAYFRNRAPLDDSGMPKDRFSAEMPDATLATLKIQPSEPRDSAVYFCASAAGNTEAFFGQGTRLTVV.